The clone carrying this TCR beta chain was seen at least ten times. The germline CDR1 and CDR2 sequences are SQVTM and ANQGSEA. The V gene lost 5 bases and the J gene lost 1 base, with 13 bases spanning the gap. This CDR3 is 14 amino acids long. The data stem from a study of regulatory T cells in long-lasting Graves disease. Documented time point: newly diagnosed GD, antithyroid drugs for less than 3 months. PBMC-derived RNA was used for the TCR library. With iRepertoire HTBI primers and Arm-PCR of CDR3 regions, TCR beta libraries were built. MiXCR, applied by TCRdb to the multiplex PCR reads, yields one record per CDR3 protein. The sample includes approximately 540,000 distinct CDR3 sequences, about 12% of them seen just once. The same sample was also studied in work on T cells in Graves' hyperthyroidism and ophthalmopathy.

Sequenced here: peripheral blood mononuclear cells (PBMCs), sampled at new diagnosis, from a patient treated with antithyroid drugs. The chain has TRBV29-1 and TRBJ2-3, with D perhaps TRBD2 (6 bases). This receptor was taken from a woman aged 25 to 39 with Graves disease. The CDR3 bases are TGCAGCGTTCTTCCGGGAGCCCGCACAGATACGCAGTATTTT. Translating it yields CSVLPGARTDTQYF.